One and the same sample provided the 16 T cell receptor beta chains below, sequenced in a study of OX40 agonist ivuxolimab in advanced cancers. Sequencing used immunoSEQ multiplex PCR; TCRdb keeps in-frame clones, though not all of them. The repertoire includes tens of thousands of clones, approximately 89% of them detected once, and around 5.2% sits in the top ten. This sample comprised CD4+ or CD8+ T cells sorted from blood, obtained in a trial of the OX40 agonist ivuxolimab. These receptor sequences come from an adult with an advanced solid tumor such as melanoma, head and neck, liver or kidney cancer.

This chain joins TRBV18 and TRBJ2-1, with a weak D call TRBD2 (8 bases). Trimming shortened V by 3 bases and J by 4 bases, and 16 bases separated the two germline ends. Looked up from germline, CDR1 is KGHSH and CDR2 is LQKENI. This CDR3 has 16 amino acids. CDR3 in amino acids: CASSPREGAFYNEQFF. The CDR3 nucleotides read TGTGCCAGCTCACCTCGGGAGGGGGCTTTTTACAATGAGCAGTTCTTC.

This rearrangement joins TRBV5-5 to TRBJ2-1; no clear D gene. V gave up 4 bases and J gave up 5 bases, with 16 bases separating them. Looked up from germline, CDR1 is SGHKS and CDR2 is YYEKEE (reference sequence). This CDR3 contains 15 residues. The CDR3: CASSLSISLNNEQFF. Here the CDR3 DNA reads TGTGCCAGCAGCCTCAGTATCTCCTTAAACAATGAGCAGTTCTTC.

This clone was seen only a few times. This chain uses TRBV5-1 with TRBJ2-7; D is unresolved. V dropped 0 bases and J dropped 0 bases, with 7 bases sitting between them. The CDR3 sequence is 14 residues long. CDR1 and CDR2 from the germline V gene are SGHRS and YFSETQ. The CDR3 bases are TGCGCCAGCAGCTTGGCGGCAGACTCCTACGAGCAGTACTTC. Translating it yields CASSLAADSYEQYF. The variable domain in full, with the rest retrieved from reference TRBV5-1 and TRBJ2-7, is KAGVTQTPRYLIKTRGQQVTLSCSPISGHRSVSWYQQTPGQGLQFLFEYFSETQRNKGNFPGRFSGRQFSNSRSEMNVSTLELGDSALYLCASSLAADSYEQYFGPGTRLTVT.

V gene TRBV5-1 combines with J gene TRBJ2-2, with 7 bases that match TRBD2. Germline CDR1 and CDR2: SGHRS and YFSETQ. The CDR3 extends over 16 amino acids. J gave up 0 bases and V 6 bases, and 8 bases lay outside the gene matches. CDR3 in amino acids: CASKTIAGPNTGELFF. CDR3 coding DNA: TGCGCCAGCAAAACGATAGCGGGCCCGAACACCGGGGAGCTGTTTTTT.

The chain uses TRBV5-6 and TRBJ2-1; 8 bases agree with TRBD2. V lost 4 bases, J lost 4 bases, and 4 bases stayed unmatched. The CDR3 runs to 14 residues. Germline assignment: CDR1 SGHDT and CDR2 YYEEEE. CDR3 residues: CASSKVAGYNEQFF. CDR3 in DNA: TGTGCCAGCAGCAAAGTAGCGGGGTACAATGAGCAGTTCTTC.

This clone appeared a few times. The J gene is TRBJ1-1, the V gene TRBV11-2, with 7 bases lining up with TRBD1. Germline V gene sequence: CDR1 SGHAT, CDR2 FQNNGV. The CDR3 is made up of 17 amino acids. V shed 3 bases and J 0 bases; nucleotides not matched to a gene: 10. CDR3 sequence reads: CASSLVPTGLLNTEAFF. DNA for the CDR3: TGTGCCAGCAGCTTGGTGCCGACAGGGCTGCTGAACACTGAAGCTTTCTTT.

This rearrangement joins TRBV6-1 to TRBJ2-7; the D gene could be TRBD1 or TRBD2 (5 bases each). With 0 bases removed from V and 5 bases from J, the gap between germline ends came to 20 bases. Looked up from germline, CDR1 is MNHNS and CDR2 is SASEGT. The CDR3 length is 17 residues. CDR3 amino acids: CASSEAAGGPPLDEQYF. The CDR3 DNA is TGTGCCAGCAGTGAAGCGGCTGGGGGTCCGCCCCTGGACGAGCAGTACTTC.

The chain is built from TRBV14 and TRBJ2-3; the D is unclear. Germline CDR1 and CDR2: SGHDN and FVKESK. The CDR3 is 14 residues long. Trimming took 0 bases from V and 6 from J, leaving 10 bases between them. CDR3 loop: CASSQDANFDTQYF. CDR3 sequence (DNA): TGTGCCAGCAGCCAAGATGCGAACTTTGATACGCAGTATTTT.

This chain links TRBV5-1 with TRBJ1-6; D not certain. V dropped 6 bases and J dropped 7 bases, with 20 bases sitting between them. The V gene's germline CDR1 is SGHRS and CDR2 YFSETQ. The CDR3 has 16 residues. The DNA for the CDR3 is TGCGCCAGCACTTCCTCATCACGCAATCAGAATTCACCCCTCCACTTT. This translates into CASTSSSRNQNSPLHF.

This sequence joins TRBV6-5 and TRBJ1-5; the match to TRBD1 covers 8 bases. V lost 6 bases and J lost 5; bases outside the gene matches: 6. CDR1 and CDR2 (germline): MNHEY, SVGAGI. This CDR3 is built from 14 residues. CDR3 sequence (DNA): TGTGCCAGCAGCCTTGACAGGGGCCATCAGCCCCAGCATTTT. It is translated as CASSLDRGHQPQHF.

This rearrangement joins TRBV29-1 to TRBJ1-1; tentatively, D is TRBD1 (6 bases). The CDR3 extends over 13 amino acids. Germline loops: CDR1 SQVTM, CDR2 ANQGSEA. V lost 5 bases to trimming and J lost 0 bases, with 10 bases between them. The CDR3 DNA reads as TGCAGCGTTAAGGGACAAATGAACACTGAAGCTTTCTTT. Its translation: CSVKGQMNTEAFF. Drawing the rest from reference TRBV29-1 and TRBJ1-1, the complete variable domain is SAVISQKPSRDICQRGTSLTIQCQVDSQVTMMFWYRQQPGQSLTLIATANQGSEATYESGFVIDKFPISRPNLTFSTLTVSNMSPEDSSIYLCSVKGQMNTEAFFGQGTRLTVV.

This clone was seen once. In DNA form, the CDR3 reads TGCGCCAGCAACAGGGTTGGGGAGACCCAGTACTTC. Amino acid sequence: CASNRVGETQYF. The gene calls are TRBV5-1 and TRBJ2-5, with a possible D match to TRBD1 (6 bases). Looked up from germline, CDR1 is SGHRS and CDR2 is YFSETQ. This CDR3 has 12 residues. V was cut by 6 bases and J by 5 bases, with 11 bases left in between.

The chain has TRBV18 and TRBJ1-5; TRBD1 agrees at 7 bases. Germline CDR1 and CDR2: KGHSH and LQKENI. V shed 2 bases and J 4 bases; nucleotides not matched to a gene: 5. The CDR3 covers 15 residues. CDR3 nucleotide sequence: TGTGCCAGCTCACCAGGAGGGGGCGCAAATCAGCCCCAGCATTTT. It translates to CASSPGGGANQPQHF.

The gene calls are TRBV4-1 and TRBJ2-7; D is unresolved. The CDR3 runs 15 residues. The ends were cut back, 1 base at V and 2 bases at J, with 12 bases in the middle. Germline values: CDR1 MGHRA, CDR2 YSYEKL. CDR3 nucleotide sequence: TGCGCCAGCAGCCAAGTAGGGTTCAGAGCCTACGAGCAGTACTTC. It encodes CASSQVGFRAYEQYF.

As regards this clone: The sample contains more than one DNA sequence encoding this CDR3. The gene calls are TRBV9 and TRBJ2-1; D may be TRBD2 (5 bases). Between the trimmed V and J ends, which lost 4 bases and 4 bases, there was a span of 12 bases. This CDR3 has 14 amino acids. The V gene's germline CDR1 is SGDLS and CDR2 YYNGEE. CDR3 coding DNA: TGTGCCAGCAGCCCCGGACTCGGATACAATGAGCAGTTCTTC. It encodes CASSPGLGYNEQFF.

This clone was detected only once. This chain uses TRBV6-5 with TRBJ2-6; D not resolved. The V and J ends lost 9 bases and 0 bases respectively, with 9 bases between them. The length of the CDR3 is 14 residues. Germline V gene data show CDR1 as MNHEY and CDR2 as SVGAGI. DNA of the CDR3: TGTGCCAGTTTCGCGGTCTCTGGGGCCAACGTCCTGACTTTC. Its protein product is CASFAVSGANVLTF.